The clone carrying this TCR beta chain was detected a few times. As yet, its antigen is unknown. CDR3 size: 13 residues. V shed 3 bases and J shed 9 bases, with 12 bases lying between them. From germline, CDR1 is LGHDT and CDR2 YNNKEL (reference sequence). Unique molecular identifiers were attached to individual cDNA molecules. TCRdb re-called the 5' RACE reads with MiXCR, one entry per CDR3 protein. This sample yields about 60,000 distinct CDR3 sequences, of which about 16% are seen a single time; 10% belongs to the top ten. The sample belongs to a study of early T cells in non-severe SARS-CoV-2 infection. Study-wide results and limits: Sequences matched to VDJdb favored anti-spike CD8 responses, while private and CD4 specificities were missed.

The chain links TRBV3-1 to TRBJ2-1, with D perhaps assigned TRBD1 or TRBD2 (5 bases each). The starting material was whole blood, obtained at baseline. This clonotype originated in an adult who was a healthcare worker with PCR-confirmed SARS-CoV-2 infection or an uninfected control (not recorded which). CDR3 residues: CASSQAGTSEQFF. As DNA, the CDR3 is TGTGCCAGCAGCCAGGCAGGGACGAGTGAGCAGTTCTTC.